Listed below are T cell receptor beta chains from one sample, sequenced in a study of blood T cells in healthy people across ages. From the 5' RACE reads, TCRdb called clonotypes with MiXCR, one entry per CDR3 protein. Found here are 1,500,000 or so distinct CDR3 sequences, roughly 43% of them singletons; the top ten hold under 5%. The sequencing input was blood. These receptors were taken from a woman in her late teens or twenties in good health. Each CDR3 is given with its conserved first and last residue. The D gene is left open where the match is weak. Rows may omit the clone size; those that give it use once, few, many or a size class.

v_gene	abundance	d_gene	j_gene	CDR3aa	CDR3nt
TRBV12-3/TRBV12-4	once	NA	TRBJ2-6	CASTAPDSGANVLTF	TGTGCCAGCACCGCACCCGACTCTGGGGCCAACGTCCTGACTTTC
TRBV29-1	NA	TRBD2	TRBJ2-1	CSVATRLAGGLEQFF	TGCAGCGTTGCAACGCGTTTAGCGGGGGGCCTTGAGCAGTTCTTC
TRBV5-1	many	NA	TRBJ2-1	CASSLGHYNEQFF	TGTGCCAGCAGTCTCGGACATTACAATGAGCAGTTCTTC
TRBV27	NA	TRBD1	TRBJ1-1	CASSQNRGRTEAFF	TGTGCCAGCAGTCAAAACAGGGGGCGTACTGAAGCTTTCTTT
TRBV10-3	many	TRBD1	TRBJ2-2	CATLRSPGQGGTGELFF	TGTGCCACCCTTCGGAGCCCGGGACAGGGGGGTACCGGGGAGCTGTTTTTT
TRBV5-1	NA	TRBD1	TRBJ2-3	CASSLVGTGDTQYF	TGCGCCAGCAGCTTGGTGGGGACAGGGGATACGCAGTATTTT
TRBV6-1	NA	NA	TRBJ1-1	CASKGWMNTEAFF	TGTGCCAGCAAGGGCTGGATGAACACTGAAGCTTTCTTT
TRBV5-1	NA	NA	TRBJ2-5	CASSLALGSQETQYF	TGCGCCAGCAGCTTGGCACTAGGGAGCCAAGAGACCCAGTACTTC
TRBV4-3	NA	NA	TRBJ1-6	CASSQEWGLSSYNSPLHF	TGCGCCAGCAGCCAAGAATGGGGCCTGAGCTCCTATAATTCACCCCTCCACTTT
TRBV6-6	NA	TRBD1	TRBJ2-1	CASIERQGSYNEQFF	TGTGCCAGCATCGAAAGACAGGGTTCCTACAATGAGCAGTTCTTC
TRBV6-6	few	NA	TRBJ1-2	CASSRQGGPNYGYTF	TGTGCCAGCAGTCGTCAGGGAGGCCCGAACTATGGCTACACCTTC
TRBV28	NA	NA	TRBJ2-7	CASKPTGARVFDEQYF	TGTGCCAGCAAACCAACAGGCGCTAGAGTCTTTGACGAGCAGTACTTC
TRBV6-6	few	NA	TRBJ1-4	CASSLERGTNEKLFF	TGTGCCAGCAGCCTAGAACGGGGCACTAATGAAAAACTGTTTTTT
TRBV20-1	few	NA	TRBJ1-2	CSAGYRQANYGYTF	TGCAGTGCCGGATACAGGCAGGCAAACTATGGCTACACCTTC
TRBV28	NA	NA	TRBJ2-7	CASSFGGLSYEQYF	TGTGCCAGCAGTTTCGGGGGGCTCTCCTACGAGCAGTACTTC
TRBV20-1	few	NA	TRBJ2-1	CSGPRVDEQFF	TGCAGTGGTCCCCGAGTCGATGAGCAGTTCTTC
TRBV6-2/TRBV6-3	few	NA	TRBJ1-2	CASVKGRNYGYTF	TGTGCCAGCGTCAAAGGGAGGAACTATGGCTACACCTTC